What follows are 24 T cell receptor beta chains derived from one specimen sequenced in a study of cytomegalovirus exposure and HLA in healthy donors (TCRdb year 2017). The protocol used for the library was the immunoSEQ multiplex PCR assay. For the multiplex PCR, a mixture combining 60 forward primers for TCR Vbeta segments and 13 reverse primers for TCR Jbeta segments was used. TCRdb obtained this table from immuneACCESS and retained in-frame rearrangements with V and J assigned. These tables miss some clones; where compared with another copy, unresolved V genes account for less than half of the shortfall, and the remainder is unexplained. This sample gives roughly 130,000 clones in total; roughly 88% of them show up just once. The ten largest make up 2.5% to 3.5% of the sample. The sequenced material came from PBMCs. Receptors were obtained from a woman aged 18 to 35 in good health and CMV-seropositive.

This clone was detected once. The DNA for the CDR3 is TGTGCCAGCAGCCCATCCAGGGGGCAGTCCACAGATACGCAGTATTTT. It specifies CASSPSRGQSTDTQYF. The V call is TRBV9, the J call TRBJ2-3; 8 nucleotides line up with TRBD1. This CDR3 spans 16 amino acids. Per the germline V gene, CDR1 is SGDLS and CDR2 is YYNGEE. V was clipped by 4 bases and J by 2 bases; unmatched bases: 9.

This rearrangement joins TRBV10-2 to TRBJ2-3; 9 nucleotides match TRBD2. The CDR3 runs to 16 residues. The V gene end was trimmed by 3 bases and the J gene end by 7 bases; junction bases not matched to a gene: 11. In germline, CDR1 is WSHSY, CDR2 SAAADI. This CDR3 is CASSELRGGAENTQYF. The CDR3 DNA reads as TGCGCCAGCAGTGAACTCCGCGGGGGGGCCGAAAATACGCAGTATTTT.

The J gene is TRBJ1-2, the V gene TRBV2; 9 bases are a match to TRBD1. This CDR3 region has 16 residues. Germline V lookup: CDR1 SNHLY, CDR2 FYNNEI. J lost 6 bases, V lost 5 bases, and 13 bases had no gene match. CDR3: CASSPLGTGSTNGYTF. The CDR3 DNA reads TGTGCCAGCAGTCCCCTCGGGACAGGGAGCACCAATGGCTACACCTTC. The entire variable domain, with the rest obtained from reference TRBV2 and TRBJ1-2, is as follows: EPEVTQTPSHQVTQMGQEVILRCVPISNHLYFYWYRQILGQKVEFLVSFYNNEISEKSEIFDDQFSVERPDGSNFTLKIRSTKLEDSAMYFCASSPLGTGSTNGYTFGSGTRLTVV.

This chain links TRBV7-9 with TRBJ2-5, with 8 bases matching TRBD2. Losses at the gene ends were 5 bases for V and 4 bases for J; bases not matched to a gene: 9. The CDR3 has 15 amino acids. Germline loops: CDR1 SEHNR, CDR2 FQNEAQ (reference sequence). The CDR3, as DNA: TGTGCCAGCAGCACCCGCGGGACTAGTAGAGAGACCCAGTACTTC. This codes for CASSTRGTSRETQYF.

This clone was observed a single time. The V and J genes are TRBV6-5 and TRBJ1-1; D not resolved. Germline assignment: CDR1 MNHEY and CDR2 SVGAGI. The CDR3 length is 13 residues. The V end lost 0 bases, the J end lost 6 bases, and 8 bases lay between the germline ends. The chain's CDR3 is CASSYSSGSEAFF. In DNA form, the CDR3 reads TGTGCCAGCAGTTACTCTTCCGGGTCTGAAGCTTTCTTT.

As for this clone: The sample carries other DNA sequences with the same CDR3. The J gene is TRBJ2-7, the V gene TRBV19; the D is unclear. The V gene's germline CDR1 is LNHDA and CDR2 SQIVND (reference sequence). This CDR3 region has 14 residues. V was cut by 1 base and J by 2 bases, with 9 bases left in between. The chain's CDR3 is CASSIGGTAYEQYF. The CDR3 nucleotides are TGTGCCAGTAGTATAGGAGGCACCGCCTACGAGCAGTACTTC. The full variable domain, with the rest looked up from reference TRBV19 and TRBJ2-7, is DGGITQSPKYLFRKEGQNVTLSCEQNLNHDAMYWYRQDPGQGLRLIYYSQIVNDFQKGDIAEGYSVSREKKESFPLTVTSAQKNPTAFYLCASSIGGTAYEQYFGPGTRLTVT.

Concerning this clone: One end of the junction does not line up with germline, which may come from a read error. V usage is TRBV2 and J usage is TRBJ1-3, with D hard to call. CDR1 is SNHLY, CDR2 FYNNEI, per germline. CDR3 length equals 13 residues. The CDR3 DNA sequence: TGTGCCAGCAGTGCTGTTTTGAGGGCGGGCCCGGATTTT. Protein product: CASSAVLRAGPDF.

J is TRBJ1-1 and V is TRBV5-1; the D gene is possibly TRBD1 (6 bases). This CDR3 has 12 amino acids. Trimming took off 4 bases at V and 8 bases at J, with 12 bases between the two ends. CDR1 is SGHRS, CDR2 YFSETQ, per germline. In DNA form, the CDR3 reads TGCGCCAGCAGCCCGGACAGAGGGGAAGCTTTCTTT. Protein sequence: CASSPDRGEAFF. Full variable domain (outside the CDR3, taken from reference TRBV5-1 and TRBJ1-1): KAGVTQTPRYLIKTRGQQVTLSCSPISGHRSVSWYQQTPGQGLQFLFEYFSETQRNKGNFPGRFSGRQFSNSRSEMNVSTLELGDSALYLCASSPDRGEAFFGQGTRLTVV.

This clone was seen a handful of times. The chain is built from TRBV7-9 and TRBJ1-2; D is uncertain. V gave up 2 bases and J gave up 3 bases, with 10 bases separating them. The germline gives CDR1 SEHNR, CDR2 FQNEAQ (reference sequence). The CDR3 is made up of 14 amino acids. In nucleotides, the CDR3 is TGTGCCAGCAGCTTAACAGTATCGGACTATGGCTACACCTTC. Its protein product is CASSLTVSDYGYTF.

This chain connects TRBV4-2 to TRBJ1-6; no clear D gene. The CDR3 length is 15 residues. Trimming shortened V by 0 bases and J by 10 bases, and 13 bases separated the two germline ends. The germline V gene has CDR1 LGHNA and CDR2 YNFKEQ. CDR3 sequence reads: CASSQDVDFISPLHF. CDR3 nucleotides: TGTGCCAGCAGCCAAGATGTAGACTTTATATCACCCCTCCACTTT.

The rearrangement joins TRBV7-9 to TRBJ1-1; 11 bases fit TRBD1. V was pared by 7 bases and J by 5 bases, with 12 bases of the junction left unmatched. This CDR3 is built from 16 residues. CDR1 SEHNR and CDR2 FQNEAQ come from the germline V gene (reference sequence). Here the CDR3 reads CASTDWSGTGGTEAFF. For the CDR3, the DNA is TGTGCCAGCACCGACTGGTCCGGGACAGGGGGAACTGAAGCTTTCTTT.

The rearrangement links TRBV6-5 to TRBJ2-7; no reliable D call. The germline CDR1 and CDR2 sequences are MNHEY and SVGAGI. The CDR3 loop spans 13 amino acids. Trimming left V 2 bases short and J 7 bases short, with 12 bases between. CDR3: CASSYGPAGEQYF. The CDR3, as DNA: TGTGCCAGCAGTTACGGTCCGGCAGGAGAGCAGTACTTC.

V gene TRBV6-5 combines with J gene TRBJ1-4, with TRBD1 matching 9 bases. This CDR3 comprises 14 residues. V was pared by 5 bases and J by 5 bases, with 3 bases of the junction left unmatched. Germline V gene sequence: CDR1 MNHEY, CDR2 SVGAGI. In nucleotides, the CDR3 is TGTGCCAGCAGTCAAGACAGGGGGAATGAAAAACTGTTTTTT. Translated, it gives CASSQDRGNEKLFF.

V gene TRBV10-3 combines with J gene TRBJ1-1; TRBD1 is a possible D gene (5 bases). Trimming left V 11 bases short and J 3 bases short, with 13 bases between. Germline V gene sequence: CDR1 ENHRY, CDR2 SYGVKD. The CDR3 contains 12 residues. Here the CDR3 DNA reads TGTGCCGCCGGGGGGGGAGACACTGAAGCTTTCTTT. This sequence encodes CAAGGGDTEAFF.

The chain couples TRBV4-1 to TRBJ2-2, with TRBD2 matching over 14 bases. From germline, CDR1 is MGHRA and CDR2 YSYEKL. The junction had 9 bases not matched to a gene; V was cut back by 3 bases and J by 6 bases. This CDR3 has 18 amino acids. CDR3: CASSQTSGGVGSAGELFF. CDR3 nucleotides: TGCGCCAGCAGCCAGACTAGCGGGGGGGTCGGGTCTGCCGGGGAGCTGTTTTTT.

The rearrangement links TRBV7-2 to TRBJ2-3; TRBD1 matches at 8 bases. Looked up from germline, CDR1 is SGHTA and CDR2 is FQGNSA. The CDR3 has 12 amino acids. V lost 4 bases, J lost 9 bases, and 3 bases stayed unmatched. The CDR3, as DNA: TGTGCCAGCAGCTCTCAGGGGGCGACGCAGTATTTT. It yields the protein CASSSQGATQYF.

The J gene is TRBJ2-5, the V gene TRBV19; 9 bases are shared with TRBD1. The J call is uncertain, as TRBJ2-7 better fits the DNA end. The CDR3 sequence is 13 residues long. CDR1 LNHDA and CDR2 SQIVND come from the germline V gene (reference sequence). The CDR3 here is CASSIRDRDEQYF. CDR3 coding DNA: TGTGCCAGTAGTATTCGGGACAGGGACGAGCAGTACTTC.

The chain employs TRBV9 and TRBJ2-7; 9 bases are shared with TRBD2. V dropped 0 bases and J dropped 2; count of bases not matched to a gene: 3. Germline V gene sequence: CDR1 SGDLS, CDR2 YYNGEE. The CDR3 runs 15 residues. The CDR3 protein is CASSVAPSGAYEQYF. The CDR3 DNA follows: TGTGCCAGCAGCGTAGCTCCTAGCGGGGCCTACGAGCAGTACTTC.

The chain is built from TRBV6-1 and TRBJ2-7; tentatively, D is TRBD2 (6 bases). V gave up 3 bases and J gave up 7 bases, with 22 bases separating them. The germline V gene encodes CDR1 MNHNS and CDR2 SASEGT. This CDR3 is built from 16 residues. The CDR3: CASSDPGDFPTEEQYF. In DNA form, the CDR3 reads TGTGCCAGCAGTGACCCTGGGGACTTCCCAACTGAAGAGCAGTACTTC.

The genes are TRBV5-1 and TRBJ2-1, with TRBD2 matching over 8 bases. CDR1 is SGHRS and CDR2 is YFSETQ in the germline V gene. The ends lost 2 bases at V and 8 bases at J; junction bases unmatched: 15. The CDR3 is 17 amino acids. The CDR3 loop reads CASSFNLPGGAGDEQFF. CDR3 DNA sequence: TGCGCCAGCAGCTTCAACCTACCCGGGGGGGCCGGAGATGAGCAGTTCTTC. The whole variable domain, remainder taken from reference TRBV5-1 and TRBJ2-1, is KAGVTQTPRYLIKTRGQQVTLSCSPISGHRSVSWYQQTPGQGLQFLFEYFSETQRNKGNFPGRFSGRQFSNSRSEMNVSTLELGDSALYLCASSFNLPGGAGDEQFFGPGTRLTVL.

The V gene is TRBV27, the J gene TRBJ1-2; maybe TRBD1 (6 bases). CDR1 is MNHEY, CDR2 SMNVEV, per germline (reference sequence). V was clipped by 3 bases and J by 6 bases, with 11 bases between them. The CDR3 loop spans 13 amino acids. Here the CDR3 reads CASSLIRGHGYTF. DNA for the CDR3: TGTGCCAGCAGTTTGATCAGGGGACATGGCTACACCTTC.

This chain uses TRBV18 with TRBJ1-6, with a weak D call TRBD1 (5 bases). Germline V gene sequence: CDR1 KGHSH, CDR2 LQKENI. Trimming stripped 2 bases from V and 8 bases from J, with 10 bases between. The CDR3 loop spans 14 amino acids. CDR3 amino acids: CASSPETVDSPLHF. CDR3 nucleotides: TGTGCCAGCTCACCAGAGACAGTAGATTCACCCCTCCACTTT.

This chain connects TRBV28 to TRBJ2-5, with 8 bases aligning to TRBD1. With the DNA end fitting TRBJ2-7 better, the J assignment may be wrong. This CDR3 spans 14 amino acids. Germline CDR1 MDHEN, CDR2 SYDVKM. The CDR3 spells CASSFYRGAYEQYF. The CDR3 DNA reads TGTGCCAGCAGTTTTTACAGGGGGGCCTACGAGCAGTACTTC.

The V call is TRBV7-9, the J call TRBJ2-3; D is undetermined. The V and J ends lost 5 bases and 11 bases respectively, with 14 bases between them. The CDR3 has 12 residues. CDR1 and CDR2 from the germline V gene are SEHNR and FQNEAQ (reference sequence). CDR3 sequence (DNA): TGTGCCAGCAGCGCTTCGGGTCGGCAGCAGTATTTT. The encoded protein is CASSASGRQQYF.